The clone carrying this T cell receptor beta chain came up a few times. Its specificity is not known. The data belong to a study of molecular identifiers for immune sequencing clone quantification. Findings and caveats of the study: Detection of one spiked Jurkat cell's TCR RNA reportedly worked in one million naive cells.

The length of the CDR3 is 14 residues. V was pared by 4 bases and J by 4 bases, with 5 bases of the junction left unmatched. The germline V gene has CDR1 MDHEN and CDR2 SYDVKM. A single record per CDR3 protein comes from TCRdb applying MiXCR to the PCR reads. The data hold 97,000 or so distinct CDR3 sequences, with about 35% observed a single time. This rearrangement joins TRBV28 to TRBJ2-7, with 9 bases fitting TRBD1. Sequences were obtained from naive CD8+ T cells from blood, with Jurkat cell RNA spiked in. Specified subset: FACS-sorted CD8+CD4-CCR7+CD45RA+ naive T cells. The TCR comes from a human donor in good health. Some libraries in this study had Jurkat cell RNA spiked in. The CDR3 DNA reads TGTGCCAGCAGTTACAGGGGGCGTACGTACGAGCAGTACTTC. This encodes CASSYRGRTYEQYF.